This T cell receptor (beta chain) originates from a study of regulatory T cells in long-lasting Graves disease. Study-level findings and limits: Persistent disease showed a preference for TRBV28, TRBJ1-2 and TRBJ2-5. No thyroid tissue was studied; the work used peripheral blood only. Lower TCR diversity characterized persistent Graves' patients relative to newly diagnosed patients.

In its sample, this clonotype was seen many times. Antigen unknown. As for time point: persistent/refractory GD, antithyroid drugs over 5 years with positive TRAb. PBMCs were the source of the RNA used for TCR sequencing. With EDTA tubes as the receptacles, about 9.2 milliliters of peripheral blood were drawn. This CDR3 is 13 amino acids long. V lost 6 bases, J lost 6 bases, and 7 bases stayed unmatched. Germline lookup yields CDR1 MNHNS and CDR2 SASEGT. Arm-PCR of CDR3 regions with iRepertoire HTBI primers generated TCR beta libraries. One entry per CDR3 protein results from TCRdb running MiXCR on the multiplex PCR reads. The sample records hundreds of thousands of distinct CDR3 sequences, about 32% being singletons.

This chain connects TRBV6-1 to TRBJ1-2; 7 bases align to TRBD1. The sample consisted of peripheral blood mononuclear cells (PBMCs), taken when the disease was refractory, from a patient treated with antithyroid drugs. The sequence came from a female donor with Graves disease. CDR3 DNA sequence: TGTGCCAGCAGGACGACAGGGAACCATGGCTACACCTTC. It is translated as CASRTTGNHGYTF.